Presented here are 17 T cell receptor beta chains from one specimen sequenced in a study of blood T cell repertoires in COVID-19. This table comes from immunoSEQ multiplex PCR, and its TCRdb copy is limited to in-frame clones, with some not included. The sample yields hundreds of thousands of clones, around 88% seen once. The sequenced sample consisted of PBMCs or T cells enriched from blood (not recorded which). These receptor sequences come from a woman aged 40 to 50 who had recovered from COVID-19.

The V call is TRBV6-6, the J call TRBJ1-2, with TRBD1 identical over 9 bases. The germline V gene encodes CDR1 MNHNY and CDR2 SVGAGI (reference sequence). V trimming: 6 bases; J trimming: 5 bases; junction bases outside the gene matches: 1. This CDR3 spans 12 amino acids. The CDR3 loop reads CASRGQGYGYTF. In nucleotides, the CDR3 is TGTGCCAGCAGGGGACAGGGTTATGGCTACACCTTC.

This chain connects TRBV28 to TRBJ2-7; D not resolved. CDR1 MDHEN and CDR2 SYDVKM come from the germline V gene. CDR3 size: 15 residues. Trimming stripped 4 bases from V and 0 bases from J, with 13 bases between. The CDR3 reads CASSSPGRSSYEQYF. DNA for the CDR3: TGTGCCAGCAGTTCCCCCGGTAGAAGCTCCTACGAGCAGTACTTC.

J is TRBJ1-5 and V is TRBV9, with a weak D call TRBD1 (6 bases). Trimming cost V 4 bases and J 6 bases, with 14 bases left between them. Germline CDR1 is SGDLS and CDR2 is YYNGEE. CDR3 length: 14 residues. CDR3 DNA sequence: TGTGCCAGCAGCCAAGGGGGTATGGGTCAGCCCCAGCATTTT. Its protein product is CASSQGGMGQPQHF.

The chain recombines TRBV10-2 with TRBJ1-3; 10 bases map to TRBD1. Unmatched junction bases numbered 3, after V lost 3 bases and J lost 4 bases. CDR3 length: 15 amino acids. Per the germline V gene, CDR1 is WSHSY and CDR2 is SAAADI. CDR3 loop: CASSEGTGAGNTIYF. In DNA form, the CDR3 reads TGCGCCAGCAGTGAAGGGACAGGGGCCGGAAACACCATATATTTT.

This chain links TRBV30 with TRBJ1-2, with D maybe TRBD1 (5 bases). V dropped 2 bases and J dropped 8 bases, with 33 bases sitting between them. The germline CDR1 and CDR2 sequences are GTSNPN and SVGIG (reference sequence). The CDR3 sequence is 19 residues long. This CDR3 reads CAWSPGGVQGRQGLEGYTF. The CDR3 DNA reads as TGTGCCTGGAGTCCTGGTGGCGTTCAAGGGCGCCAGGGATTAGAGGGCTACACCTTC. Based on the CDR3 plus reference TRBV30 and TRBJ1-2, the full variable domain is SQTIHQWPATLVQPVGSPLSLECTVEGTSNPNLYWYRQAAGRGLQLLFYSVGIGQISSEVPQNLSASRPQDRQFILSSKKLLLSDSGFYLCAWSPGGVQGRQGLEGYTFGSGTRLTVV.

The chain links TRBV6-5 to TRBJ2-1, with 10 positions matching TRBD2. CDR1 and CDR2 from the germline V gene are MNHEY and SVGAGI. This CDR3 is 15 amino acids long. V lost 7 bases to trimming and J lost 6 bases; unmatched junction nucleotides: 9. CDR3 DNA: TGTGCCAGCAACCCCAGCGGGAGGGCCGGCAATGAGCAGTTCTTC. Translating gives CASNPSGRAGNEQFF.

V and J are TRBV3-1 (or the pseudogene TRBV3-2) and TRBJ1-4; D is perhaps TRBD1 (6 bases). The germline V gene encodes CDR1 LGHDT and CDR2 YNNKEL (reference sequence). This CDR3 is 15 amino acids long. V lost 1 base to trimming and J lost 7 bases, with 13 bases between them. The CDR3 DNA is TGTGCCAGCAGCCAAGTAAGCAGGGGTTCTGAAAAACTGTTTTTT. It encodes CASSQVSRGSEKLFF.

The chain couples TRBV7-2 to TRBJ1-4; TRBD1 matches at 7 bases. Unmatched junction bases numbered 5, after V lost 0 bases and J lost 7 bases. CDR3 length equals 15 residues. Germline assignment: CDR1 SGHTA and CDR2 FQGNSA. The CDR3 bases are TGTGCCAGCAGCTTAGCCGGGACAGCTTCTGAAAAACTGTTTTTT. It is translated as CASSLAGTASEKLFF.

The genes are TRBV28 and TRBJ2-7; 8 bases line up with TRBD2. CDR3 length: 15 amino acids. The junction had 5 bases not matched to a gene; V was cut back by 2 bases and J by 2 bases. Looked up from germline, CDR1 is MDHEN and CDR2 is SYDVKM. Here the CDR3 reads CASSLNPSGPYEQYF. The CDR3 region has the DNA TGTGCCAGCAGTTTAAATCCTAGCGGGCCCTACGAGCAGTACTTC.

The rearrangement links TRBV29-1 to TRBJ2-3; 7 bases agree with TRBD2. In germline, CDR1 is SQVTM, CDR2 ANQGSEA. V dropped 1 base and J dropped 0; count of bases not matched to a gene: 1. CDR3 length: 14 amino acids. CDR3 sequence (DNA): TGCAGCGTTGAAGGCGGGAGAAGCACAGATACGCAGTATTTT. It translates to CSVEGGRSTDTQYF.

The chain links TRBV7-9 to TRBJ1-5; D gene ambiguous. CDR1 and CDR2 from the germline V gene are SEHNR and FQNEAQ (reference sequence). Trimming cost V 5 bases and J 0 bases, with 8 bases left between them. The CDR3 extends over 14 amino acids. CDR3 coding DNA: TGTGCCAGCAGCGGAGGGTATAGCAATCAGCCCCAGCATTTT. It is translated as CASSGGYSNQPQHF.

This clone has just one count. The V call is TRBV18, the J call TRBJ1-1; D call uncertain. V was trimmed by 3 bases and J by 7 bases, leaving 9 bases between them. The CDR3 has 12 residues. Germline CDR1 reads KGHSH; CDR2 reads LQKENI. The CDR3 protein is CASSPDRDEAFF. CDR3 nucleotide sequence: TGTGCCAGCTCACCGGATCGGGATGAAGCTTTCTTT.

The gene calls are TRBV11-2 and TRBJ1-3, with a possible D match to TRBD1 (5 bases). This CDR3 is 17 amino acids long. The ends were cut back, 3 bases at V and 0 bases at J, with 15 bases in the middle. The germline CDR1 and CDR2 sequences are SGHAT and FQNNGV. The CDR3 sequence: CASSLGAGTSSGNTIYF. Written as DNA, the CDR3 is TGTGCCAGCAGCTTGGGTGCAGGGACTAGCTCTGGAAACACCATATATTTT. Combining the CDR3 with reference TRBV11-2 and TRBJ1-3 gives the whole variable domain EAGVAQSPRYKIIEKRQSVAFWCNPISGHATLYWYQQILGQGPKLLIQFQNNGVVDDSQLPKDRFSAERLKGVDSTLKIQPAKLEDSAVYLCASSLGAGTSSGNTIYFGEGSWLTVV.

This chain joins TRBV20-1 and TRBJ2-1, with 11 bases fitting TRBD2. Germline CDR1 and CDR2: DFQATT and SNEGSKA (reference sequence). The CDR3 covers 15 residues. V lost 3 bases, J lost 6 bases, and 7 bases stayed unmatched. The CDR3 spells CSASRLAGGSNEQFF. CDR3 nucleotides: TGCAGTGCTAGTCGGCTAGCGGGAGGAAGCAATGAGCAGTTCTTC.

The rearrangement uses TRBV3-1 (or the pseudogene TRBV3-2) and TRBJ1-1; D is undetermined. CDR3 length: 13 amino acids. CDR1 is LGHDT and CDR2 is YNNKEL in the germline V gene (reference sequence). Trimming removed 3 bases at V and 1 base at J, with 6 bases between. The CDR3 sequence: CASSQGRNTEAFF. DNA of the CDR3: TGTGCCAGCAGCCAGGGCCGGAACACTGAAGCTTTCTTT.

The J gene is TRBJ2-3, the V gene TRBV5-1; TRBD2 might be the D (6 bases). V lost 8 bases and J lost 2, with 21 bases in between. The length of the CDR3 is 16 residues. Germline V CDR1 and CDR2: SGHRS, YFSETQ. CDR3 sequence: CASTTYASEFTDTQYF. The CDR3 region has the DNA TGCGCCAGTACAACCTACGCTAGCGAGTTCACAGATACGCAGTATTTT.

The rearrangement links TRBV20-1 to TRBJ2-7, with 14 bases fitting TRBD2. The CDR3 has 15 residues. After removal of 3 bases from V and 5 bases from J, the junction contained 6 bases not matched to a gene. From germline, CDR1 is DFQATT and CDR2 SNEGSKA (reference sequence). The CDR3 coding sequence is TGCAGTGCTAGTCTCCGGACTAGCGGGAGGAACGAGCAGTACTTC. The encoded protein is CSASLRTSGRNEQYF.